There are a few counts of the clone carrying this T cell receptor beta chain. What it recognizes is unknown. The length of the CDR3 is 14 residues. The V and J ends lost 7 bases and 0 bases, in that order; junction bases with no gene match: 6. Germline V gene lookup returns CDR1 SGHDN and CDR2 FVKESK. MiXCR, applied by TCRdb to the 5' RACE reads, yields one record per CDR3 protein. This sample has 200,000 to 250,000 distinct CDR3 sequences; 7.5% occur once, and the top ten carry roughly 2%. This entry is derived from a study of identical twins. The study, taken as a whole, reports: Conclusions relied on cross-sectional statistical analysis, not following the same donors. Diverse VJ usage suggested most zero-insertion clonotypes were not invariant T cells.

These data are also associated with another study on yellow fever vaccine responses in identical twins.

Sequenced sample: memory (CD45RO+) T cells sorted from blood. The receptor's source is a young woman in good health. The chain links TRBV14 to TRBJ2-7; 7 bases map to TRBD2. CDR3 in DNA: TGTGCCAGCACGTCTGGGGGGGGCTCCTACGAGCAGTACTTC. Protein sequence: CASTSGGGSYEQYF.